The 27 T cell receptor beta chains below all came from one sample that was sequenced in a study of control samples from healthy donors and cancer patients. Repertoires were generated with immunoSEQ multiplex PCR, while TCRdb's copy carries only in-frame clones and drops some. The data hold roughly 100,000 clones, with under 95% observed a single time. Material for sequencing was blood. The receptors shown here come from a young woman in good health.

This chain connects TRBV5-1 to TRBJ1-1; no definite D call. Trimming took 6 bases from V and 1 from J, leaving 13 bases between them. Germline CDR1 SGHRS, CDR2 YFSETQ. The CDR3 loop spans 14 amino acids. The CDR3 DNA is TGCGCCAGCACCCTTAAAAGGGAGAACACTGAAGCTTTCTTT. It encodes CASTLKRENTEAFF.

The V call is TRBV10-3, the J call TRBJ2-3, with D possibly TRBD1 on 5 matching bases. V lost 4 bases and J 0 bases, leaving 14 bases between the germline ends. The CDR3 length is 16 residues. CDR1 is ENHRY and CDR2 is SYGVKD in the germline V gene. Written as DNA, the CDR3 is TGTGCCATCAGTGTTTTGGACACCGATAGCACAGATACGCAGTATTTT. Its translation: CAISVLDTDSTDTQYF.

The chain is built from TRBV21-1 and TRBJ2-5; TRBD2 is the table's D call and was not checked against the DNA. TRBV21-1 is labeled a pseudogene. This CDR3 region has 15 residues. The CDR3 loop reads CASRGGLAIQETQYF. CDR3 sequence (DNA): TGTGCCAGCAGGGGGGGGCTAGCCATTCAAGAGACCCAGTACTTC.

The chain is built from TRBV12-3 or TRBV12-4 and TRBJ2-1; 10 nucleotides align to TRBD1. Unmatched junction bases numbered 9, after V lost 4 bases and J lost 15 bases. There are 13 residues in the CDR3. In DNA form, the CDR3 reads TGTGCCAGCAGTTGGGACAGGGGCCTTCATCTGTTCTTC. It codes for CASSWDRGLHLFF.

V is TRBV24-1 and J is TRBJ2-5; no reliable D call. Germline CDR1 is KGHDR and CDR2 is SFDVKD. V lost 3 bases, J lost 4 bases, and 11 bases lay in between. The length of the CDR3 is 14 residues. The CDR3 region has the DNA TGTGCCACCAGTGATGCTAACACTGGAGAGACCCAGTACTTC. Encoded protein: CATSDANTGETQYF.

The V and J genes are TRBV25-1 and TRBJ2-2; D might be TRBD1 or TRBD2, each matching 5 bases. The ends were cut back, 8 bases at V and 6 bases at J, with 13 bases in the middle. The CDR3 runs 13 residues. Germline values: CDR1 MGHDK, CDR2 SYGVNS. CDR3 DNA: TGTGCCAGCTGTCGAGGGGAGTCCGGGGAGCTGTTTTTT. Residues: CASCRGESGELFF. Looking up the rest from reference TRBV25-1 and TRBJ2-2 gives the full variable domain: EADIYQTPRYLVIGTGKKITLECSQTMGHDKMYWYQQDPGMELHLIHYSYGVNSTEKGDLSSESTVSRIRTEHFPLTLESARPSHTSQYLCASCRGESGELFFGEGSRLTVL.

V and J are TRBV11-2 and TRBJ2-2; 7 bases agree with TRBD1. Trimming at V came to 6 bases and at J to 0 bases, leaving 7 bases not matched to a gene. The CDR3 extends over 16 amino acids. Per germline, CDR1 SGHAT and CDR2 FQNNGV. CDR3 sequence reads: CASSSSGQSNTGELFF. In DNA form, the CDR3 reads TGTGCCAGCAGTTCCTCGGGACAGTCGAACACCGGGGAGCTGTTTTTT.

The chain recombines TRBV5-1 with TRBJ2-1; D uncertain. Trimming removed 3 bases at V and 9 bases at J, with 13 bases between. Germline V gene lookup returns CDR1 SGHRS and CDR2 YFSETQ. There are 13 residues in the CDR3. CDR3 nucleotides: TGCGCCAGCAGCTCAAAACCGGTGGGTGAGCAGTTCTTC. As protein: CASSSKPVGEQFF.

The chain uses TRBV5-6 and TRBJ2-2; D is possibly TRBD1 (5 bases). Trimming took 1 base from V and 4 from J, leaving 11 bases between them. The CDR3 spans 15 residues. Germline CDR1 reads SGHDT; CDR2 reads YYEEEE. CDR3 in DNA: TGTGCCAGCAGCTTGCCAGGGCGGTCCACCGGGGAGCTGTTTTTT. Its protein product is CASSLPGRSTGELFF.

The rearrangement uses TRBV19 and TRBJ2-3; TRBD2 matches 10 bases. The junction had 7 bases not matched to a gene; V was cut back by 3 bases and J by 4 bases. Germline CDR1 is LNHDA and CDR2 is SQIVND (reference sequence). This CDR3 comprises 16 residues. The CDR3 bases are TGTGCCAGTAGTATGTTTGCTAGCGGGAGTTCAGATACGCAGTATTTT. It specifies CASSMFASGSSDTQYF.

J is TRBJ1-2 and V is TRBV6-5; 7 positions agree with TRBD1. Per the germline V gene, CDR1 is MNHEY and CDR2 is SVGAGI. V was clipped by 6 bases and J by 4 bases; unmatched bases: 5. CDR3 length equals 13 residues. Here the CDR3 DNA reads TGTGCCAGCAGGGGGACAGCCTCCTATGGCTACACCTTC. Its translation: CASRGTASYGYTF.

The gene calls are TRBV19 and TRBJ2-1, with TRBD1 identical over 7 bases. The CDR3 consists of 13 residues. Trimming cost V 5 bases and J 4 bases; bases outside gene matches: 2. Germline CDR1 is LNHDA and CDR2 is SQIVND (reference sequence). The CDR3 DNA is TGTGCCAGTAGTGACAGGGCTTACAATGAGCAGTTCTTC. This sequence encodes CASSDRAYNEQFF.

This clone was detected only a few times. The chain couples TRBV6-4 to TRBJ2-3; 10 bases fit TRBD2. This CDR3 contains 14 residues. CDR1 and CDR2 (germline): MRHNA, SNTAGT. Trimming at V came to 2 bases and at J to 10 bases, leaving 6 bases not matched to a gene. Written as DNA, the CDR3 is TGTGCCAGCAGTGACGGAGCGGGGGGGCTGCCGCAGTATTTT. Protein sequence: CASSDGAGGLPQYF.

This sequence joins TRBV28 and TRBJ2-5; D unresolved. The CDR3 runs to 13 residues. Germline lookup yields CDR1 MDHEN and CDR2 SYDVKM. Deletions cut 2 bases from V and 5 bases from J, with 9 bases between. The CDR3 DNA reads TGTGCCAGCAGTTTAGCAGGTCGGGAGACCCAGTACTTC. It yields the protein CASSLAGRETQYF. The full variable domain, rest sourced from reference TRBV28 and TRBJ2-5, is DVKVTQSSRYLVKRTGEKVFLECVQDMDHENMFWYRQDPGLGLRLIYFSYDVKMKEKGDIPEGYSVSREKKERFSLILESASTNQTSMYLCASSLAGRETQYFGPGTRLLVL.

V usage is TRBV10-3 and J usage is TRBJ2-2, with 12 bases identical to TRBD2. V gave up 5 bases and J gave up 1 base; unmatched junction bases: 5. Germline CDR1 ENHRY, CDR2 SYGVKD. This CDR3 comprises 17 residues. In nucleotides, the CDR3 is TGTGCCATCAGTATAAAGGGACTAGCGGGGAACACCGGGGAGCTGTTTTTT. Translated, it gives CAISIKGLAGNTGELFF.

The J gene is TRBJ2-5, the V gene TRBV15; a possible D gene is TRBD1 (5 bases). V dropped 2 bases and J dropped 5 bases, with 6 bases sitting between them. The CDR3 runs to 12 residues. Germline V gene sequence: CDR1 LNHNV, CDR2 YYDKDF (reference sequence). The CDR3 coding sequence is TGTGCCACCAGCAGATACAGGGAGACCCAGTACTTC. Protein sequence: CATSRYRETQYF.

The chain's CDR3 is CASSPSNRGDAFF. The CDR3 DNA reads as TGTGCCAGTAGTCCCTCGAACAGGGGCGATGCTTTCTTT. The V and J genes are TRBV19 and TRBJ1-1; 7 bases agree with TRBD1. The CDR3 is 13 residues long. CDR1 is LNHDA and CDR2 is SQIVND in the germline V gene (reference sequence). V shed 5 bases and J 11 bases; nucleotides not matched to a gene: 11.

This clone has only a few counts. The chain has TRBV5-6 and TRBJ1-2; D remains unclear. Germline CDR1 reads SGHDT; CDR2 reads YYEEEE. The CDR3 runs to 13 residues. Deletions cut 4 bases from V and 5 bases from J, with 12 bases between. DNA for the CDR3: TGTGCCAGCAGCGACGGGGTAGATTATGGCTACACCTTC. Amino acids: CASSDGVDYGYTF.

The CDR3 spells CASRSRVTGGGKTQYF. The CDR3 coding sequence is TGTGCCAGCAGGAGTAGGGTTACAGGGGGTGGGAAGACCCAGTACTTC. The rearrangement uses TRBV7-8 and TRBJ2-5, with TRBD1 identical over 8 bases. The J segment lost 6 bases and the V segment lost 6 bases, leaving 15 bases of the junction unmatched. The CDR3 extends over 16 amino acids. Germline CDR1 and CDR2: SGHVS and FQNEAQ.

This clone was detected only once. The V gene is TRBV28, the J gene TRBJ1-2, with D uncertain. CDR1 and CDR2 (germline): MDHEN, SYDVKM. The V gene lost 7 bases and the J gene lost 6 bases, with 9 bases spanning the gap. The CDR3 is made up of 11 amino acids. In DNA form, the CDR3 reads TGTGCCAGCACAGGACGCCATGGCTACACCTTC. This translates into CASTGRHGYTF.

The V gene is TRBV5-6, the J gene TRBJ2-3; no clear D gene. Trimming shortened V by 3 bases and J by 1 base, and 12 bases separated the two germline ends. The CDR3 has 15 residues. Germline CDR1 is SGHDT and CDR2 is YYEEEE. CDR3 DNA: TGTGCCAGCAGCTCTACCGGTCGGCGCACAGATACGCAGTATTTT. Its translation: CASSSTGRRTDTQYF.

The chain combines TRBV30 with TRBJ2-7, with 7 positions matching TRBD2. The germline V gene encodes CDR1 GTSNPN and CDR2 SVGIG (reference sequence). This CDR3 is built from 14 residues. Trimming removed 3 bases from V and 3 bases from J; junction bases left unmatched: 8. The DNA of the CDR3 is TGTGCCTGGAGGGTGAGCGGGGCGAGCTACGAGCAGTACTTC. It is translated as CAWRVSGASYEQYF. Full variable domain (missing parts from reference TRBV30 and TRBJ2-7): SQTIHQWPATLVQPVGSPLSLECTVEGTSNPNLYWYRQAAGRGLQLLFYSVGIGQISSEVPQNLSASRPQDRQFILSSKKLLLSDSGFYLCAWRVSGASYEQYFGPGTRLTVT.

V gene TRBV12-5 combines with J gene TRBJ1-2; D gene ambiguous. CDR3 length: 15 amino acids. The germline V and J ends were trimmed by 6 bases and 4 bases, with 18 bases remaining between them. Looked up from germline, CDR1 is LGHNT and CDR2 is FRNRAP. This chain's CDR3 is CASGAPGGQIYGYTF. The CDR3, as DNA: TGTGCTAGTGGAGCACCTGGCGGGCAAATCTATGGCTACACCTTC.

The CDR3 reads CASTEQGREQFF. The DNA of the CDR3 is TGTGCCAGCACTGAACAGGGTCGTGAGCAGTTCTTC. V usage is TRBV28 and J usage is TRBJ2-1; TRBD1 is a possible D gene (6 bases). V lost 7 bases and J 9 bases, leaving 13 bases between the germline ends. The V gene's germline CDR1 is MDHEN and CDR2 SYDVKM. This CDR3 has 12 amino acids.

The chain couples TRBV7-9 to TRBJ2-2; maybe TRBD2 (5 bases). The CDR3 extends over 15 amino acids. The germline gives CDR1 SEHNR, CDR2 FQNEAQ (reference sequence). Trimming took off 5 bases at V and 0 bases at J, with 10 bases between the two ends. CDR3 bases: TGTGCCAGCAGCCGAAGCGGCACGAACACCGGGGAGCTGTTTTTT. Protein sequence: CASSRSGTNTGELFF.

There are a few counts of this clone. The chain recombines TRBV18 with TRBJ2-1; 13 bases are a match to TRBD2. This CDR3 region has 14 residues. Germline CDR1 and CDR2: KGHSH and LQKENI. The V and J ends lost 5 bases and 8 bases, in that order; junction bases with no gene match: 3. This CDR3 reads CASSGLAGVDEQFF. CDR3 DNA: TGTGCCAGCTCAGGACTAGCGGGAGTCGATGAGCAGTTCTTC.

CDR3 protein: CASSLGASGRGETQYF. The DNA of the CDR3 is TGCGCCAGCAGCTTGGGGGCTAGCGGGAGGGGAGAGACCCAGTACTTC. The V gene is TRBV5-1, the J gene TRBJ2-5; TRBD2 agrees at 12 bases. Looked up from germline, CDR1 is SGHRS and CDR2 is YFSETQ. CDR3 size: 16 residues. With V trimmed by 0 bases and J by 4 bases, 4 bases remained unmatched.